The 21 T cell receptor beta chains below come from one sample, sequenced in a study of shared clonotypes between healthy human individuals. Profiled with immunoSEQ multiplex PCR; TCRdb holds only in-frame clones, not every one. The sample contains millions of clones, 95% of which appear only once. The sequencing sample was made of naive CD4+ T cells sorted from blood. Subset denoted: CD45RA+ positively selected. The receptors stem from a man between 18 and 35 years old in good health.

The rearrangement joins TRBV10-2 to TRBJ2-3; TRBD2 matches 8 bases. The trim removed 7 bases at V and 6 bases at J, leaving 6 bases unmatched. Germline V CDR1 and CDR2: WSHSY, SAAADI. The length of the CDR3 is 13 residues. In DNA form, the CDR3 reads TGCGCCAGCAAATTAGCGGGGACGGATACGCAGTATTTT. Its protein product is CASKLAGTDTQYF.

The chain links TRBV18 to TRBJ1-6; TRBD1 might be the D (5 bases). The CDR3 covers 15 residues. CDR1 is KGHSH, CDR2 LQKENI, per germline. V shed 4 bases and J shed 13 bases, with 20 bases lying between them. In nucleotides, the CDR3 is TGTGCCAGCTCACTGGAGGAGGCCGGGGGATCGCCCCTCCACTTT. It yields the protein CASSLEEAGGSPLHF.

V gene TRBV6-5 combines with J gene TRBJ2-1, with 9 bases that match TRBD2. V shed 0 bases and J 5 bases; nucleotides not matched to a gene: 2. The CDR3 length is 15 residues. The germline CDR1 and CDR2 sequences are MNHEY and SVGAGI. The CDR3 DNA is TGTGCCAGCAGTTACTCCCAGCGGGGGGACAATGAGCAGTTCTTC. Translated, it gives CASSYSQRGDNEQFF.

The V call is TRBV30, the J call TRBJ1-5; 7 nucleotides match TRBD1. CDR3 length: 13 amino acids. The germline CDR1 and CDR2 sequences are GTSNPN and SVGIG (reference sequence). V lost 1 base to trimming and J lost 7 bases; unmatched junction nucleotides: 4. The CDR3 reads CAWSETGVQPQHF. The CDR3 DNA is TGTGCCTGGAGTGAAACAGGGGTCCAGCCCCAGCATTTT.

This rearrangement joins TRBV10-1 to TRBJ1-1, with D maybe TRBD1 (5 bases). This CDR3 has 12 residues. The V end was cut by 6 bases, the J end by 2 bases, with 7 bases between. Germline values: CDR1 WNHNN, CDR2 SYGVQD (reference sequence). CDR3 residues: CASSQGNTEAFF. CDR3 coding DNA: TGCGCCAGCAGCCAGGGAAACACTGAAGCTTTCTTT.

The chain is built from TRBV4-3 and TRBJ2-3; 7 bases fit TRBD2. The trim removed 0 bases at V and 7 bases at J, leaving 13 bases unmatched. In germline, CDR1 is LGHNA, CDR2 YSLEER. The CDR3 consists of 17 residues. CDR3 residues: CASSQERVSGNRYTQYF. CDR3 coding DNA: TGCGCCAGCAGCCAAGAGCGAGTGAGCGGGAATCGATATACGCAGTATTTT.

The V call is TRBV7-3, the J call TRBJ2-7; possible D gene TRBD1, 6 bases. V was clipped by 5 bases and J by 7 bases, with 21 bases between them. CDR3 length equals 15 residues. Germline V CDR1 and CDR2: SGHTA, FQGTGA. The CDR3 sequence is CASSQGPTGLGEQYF. The DNA of the CDR3 is TGTGCCAGCAGCCAAGGCCCCACAGGGTTGGGGGAGCAGTACTTC.

This clone has just a few counts. An end of the junction differs from the germline gene, which may be a read error. This chain connects TRBV7-7 to TRBJ2-1; 10 positions agree with TRBD2. CDR3 size: 15 residues. CDR1 is SSHAT, CDR2 FNYEAQ, per germline (reference sequence). DNA for the CDR3: TGTGCTAGCAGCGCCTCTAGCGGGAGTTCGGGAGAGCAGTTCTTC. As protein: CASSASSGSSGEQFF.

The chain recombines TRBV7-3 with TRBJ2-3; D unresolved. Per the germline V gene, CDR1 is SGHTA and CDR2 is FQGTGA. V was trimmed by 5 bases and J by 7 bases, leaving 13 bases between them. The CDR3 runs 13 residues. CDR3 nucleotide sequence: TGTGCCAGCAGCCTAGACGCACTACATACGCAGTATTTT. This gives the protein CASSLDALHTQYF.

V usage is TRBV30 and J usage is TRBJ1-4; D is undetermined. Germline CDR1 and CDR2: GTSNPN and SVGIG (reference sequence). With 4 bases removed from V and 1 base from J, the gap between germline ends came to 10 bases. This CDR3 contains 14 residues. As DNA, the CDR3 is TGTGCCTGGACCGGCCAGCTAACTAATGAAAAACTGTTTTTT. Its protein is CAWTGQLTNEKLFF.

On this clone itself: Additional DNA sequences in this sample encode the identical CDR3. The V call is TRBV5-4, the J call TRBJ1-2; D may be TRBD1 (6 bases). The CDR3 is 14 residues long. Trimming left V 2 bases short and J 5 bases short, with 13 bases between. Germline V gene sequence: CDR1 SGHNT, CDR2 YYREEE (reference sequence). DNA for the CDR3: TGTGCCAGCAGCTTTCGCCAGGGGAGTTATGGCTACACCTTC. Translated, it gives CASSFRQGSYGYTF.

The chain couples TRBV7-2 to TRBJ2-1; no clear D. The V gene's germline CDR1 is SGHTA and CDR2 FQGNSA. The CDR3 loop spans 13 amino acids. V lost 0 bases to trimming and J lost 7 bases, with 7 bases between them. CDR3 bases: TGTGCCAGCAGCTTAGCCGCTAGGAATGAGCAGTTCTTC. Amino acids: CASSLAARNEQFF.

V and J are TRBV20-1 and TRBJ2-7; D not resolved. Germline values: CDR1 DFQATT, CDR2 SNEGSKA (reference sequence). The V and J ends lost 0 bases and 7 bases respectively, with 7 bases between them. This CDR3 spans 11 amino acids. The CDR3 region is CSARDVGEQYF. The CDR3 DNA follows: TGCAGTGCTAGAGATGTGGGGGAGCAGTACTTC.

The gene calls are TRBV4-2 and TRBJ1-2; D gene unclear. Germline V CDR1 and CDR2: LGHNA, YNFKEQ. This CDR3 has 14 amino acids. Deletions cut 1 base from V and 0 bases from J, with 6 bases between. The CDR3 region has the DNA TGTGCCAGCAGCCAAGCACGTTCTAACTATGGCTACACCTTC. The encoded protein is CASSQARSNYGYTF.

This CDR3 reads CASSYTTRTPGELFF. The CDR3 region has the DNA TGTGCCAGCAGTTACACGACTAGAACACCCGGGGAGCTGTTTTTT. This chain connects TRBV6-5 to TRBJ2-2, with D tentatively TRBD2 (6 bases). The CDR3 loop spans 15 amino acids. V was shortened by 2 bases and J by 6 bases, with 13 bases between the two germline ends. The germline CDR1 and CDR2 sequences are MNHEY and SVGAGI.

Notes on this clone: One junction end does not reproduce the germline sequence, and a read error may be involved. This sequence joins TRBV7-9 and TRBJ2-5; possible D gene TRBD2, 5 bases. Germline V gene data show CDR1 as SEHNR and CDR2 as FQNEAQ (reference sequence). The CDR3 contains 13 residues. The CDR3 loop reads CASSLASGETQYF. The CDR3 bases are TGTGCCAGCAGCCTAGCTAGTGGGGAGACCCAGTACTTC.

This chain links TRBV30 with TRBJ1-6; D gene uncertain. Germline lookup yields CDR1 GTSNPN and CDR2 SVGIG (reference sequence). The CDR3 is 13 amino acids. Trimming took off 3 bases at V and 14 bases at J, with 17 bases between the two ends. CDR3: CAWSPQARGSLHF. The CDR3 DNA sequence: TGTGCCTGGAGCCCTCAGGCCCGGGGTTCCCTCCACTTT.

The rearrangement uses TRBV28 and TRBJ1-3; 7 bases agree with TRBD1. This CDR3 has 17 amino acids. V trimming: 1 base; J trimming: 0 bases; junction bases outside the gene matches: 6. CDR1 is MDHEN and CDR2 is SYDVKM in the germline V gene. CDR3 amino acids: CASSLSRQGSSGNTIYF. The CDR3 bases are TGTGCCAGCAGTTTATCGAGACAGGGAAGCTCTGGAAACACCATATATTTT.

As concerns this clone: Other DNA sequences from this sample encode an identical CDR3 as well. The chain uses TRBV11-2 and TRBJ2-5; TRBD2 matches 15 bases. With V trimmed by 3 bases and J by 1 base, 0 bases remained unmatched. This CDR3 comprises 16 residues. Germline-derived CDR1 and CDR2 are SGHAT and FQNNGV. The CDR3 region is CASSLGLAGGQETQYF. Here the CDR3 DNA reads TGTGCCAGCAGCTTGGGACTAGCGGGGGGCCAAGAGACCCAGTACTTC. The full variable domain, completed using reference TRBV11-2 and TRBJ2-5, is EAGVAQSPRYKIIEKRQSVAFWCNPISGHATLYWYQQILGQGPKLLIQFQNNGVVDDSQLPKDRFSAERLKGVDSTLKIQPAKLEDSAVYLCASSLGLAGGQETQYFGPGTRLLVL.

To note about this clone: A much larger clone differs by one base, so this may be a read error. The chain employs TRBV4-1 and TRBJ2-5; D not certain. Germline lookup yields CDR1 MGHRA and CDR2 YSYEKL. Between the trimmed V and J ends, which lost 4 bases and 5 bases, there was a span of 11 bases. The CDR3 consists of 13 residues. This CDR3 is CASSLDYPETQYF. CDR3 DNA: TGCGCCAGCAGCCTAGATTATCCGGAGACCCAGTACTTC.

This chain joins TRBV14 and TRBJ1-1, with a weak D call TRBD1 (5 bases). The CDR3 is 13 residues long. Germline-derived CDR1 and CDR2 are SGHDN and FVKESK. V gave up 5 bases and J gave up 1 base, with 8 bases separating them. The CDR3 coding sequence is TGTGCCAGCAGCTTGGGACCGAACACTGAAGCTTTCTTT. Amino acids: CASSLGPNTEAFF.